Presented here are 3 T cell receptor beta chains from one specimen sequenced in a study of graft-versus-host responses after intestinal transplantation. Their antigens remain unidentified. The method was immunoSEQ multiplex PCR; TCRdb's version includes in-frame clones alone and lacks a portion of them. The sample yields around 100,000 clones, more than 85% seen once. The sequencing used unstimulated CD4+ T cells sorted from spleen or lymph node cells, collected before transplant. All receptors derive from a human donor who was the organ donor for an intestinal transplant.

This clone was counted a few times. V and J are TRBV19 and TRBJ2-2; 7 bases are a match to TRBD1. The CDR3 covers 14 residues. Trimming cost V 6 bases and J 7 bases; bases outside gene matches: 8. CDR1 is LNHDA and CDR2 is SQIVND in the germline V gene (reference sequence). The CDR3 loop is CASSITGVVGELFF. The CDR3 DNA reads TGTGCCAGTAGCATAACAGGGGTAGTCGGGGAGCTGTTTTTT.

The chain carries TRBV5-8 and TRBJ2-1; D ambiguous. V was pared by 7 bases and J by 0 bases, with 11 bases between. This CDR3 is 14 amino acids long. The germline V gene has CDR1 SGHTS and CDR2 YDEGEE. CDR3 nucleotides: TGTGCCAGCTACCCGGCCAGCTCCTACAATGAGCAGTTCTTC. Amino acids: CASYPASSYNEQFF.

This chain connects TRBV5-1 to TRBJ2-3; 7 nucleotides match TRBD2. The CDR3 spans 15 residues. J was trimmed by 9 bases and V by 2 bases; bases with no gene match: 12. Germline CDR1 SGHRS, CDR2 YFSETQ. The chain's CDR3 is CASSLLIRGRETQYF. In nucleotides, the CDR3 is TGCGCCAGCAGCTTACTCATCCGGGGGAGGGAAACGCAGTATTTT. The full variable domain, its missing parts supplied by reference TRBV5-1 and TRBJ2-3, is KAGVTQTPRYLIKTRGQQVTLSCSPISGHRSVSWYQQTPGQGLQFLFEYFSETQRNKGNFPGRFSGRQFSNSRSEMNVSTLELGDSALYLCASSLLIRGRETQYFGPGTRLTVL.